Following are 20 T cell receptor beta chains from one sample sequenced in a study of siplizumab effects on memory and regulatory T cells. Measured with immunoSEQ multiplex PCR; TCRdb has only the in-frame clones, and not every one. The table lists around 120,000 clones, roughly 94% of them singletons. The sequenced material came from non-Treg CD4+ T cells sorted from blood. The receptor set was obtained from a human donor in good health.

The rearrangement joins TRBV4-1 to TRBJ1-5; 9 bases line up with TRBD1. The CDR3 length is 16 residues. The ends lost 1 base at V and 6 bases at J; junction bases unmatched: 7. The V gene's germline CDR1 is MGHRA and CDR2 YSYEKL. CDR3 in DNA: TGCGCCAGCAGCCAAGTACCAACAGGGGGCGGTCAGCCCCAGCATTTT. It codes for CASSQVPTGGGQPQHF.

The chain is built from TRBV6-1 and TRBJ2-2, with 7 bases matching TRBD2. The CDR3 loop spans 17 amino acids. Germline loops: CDR1 MNHNS, CDR2 SASEGT. V was pared by 2 bases and J by 0 bases, with 6 bases of the junction left unmatched. The CDR3 DNA is TGTGCCAGCAGTGAAATGTTGGGGGGGACGAACACCGGGGAGCTGTTTTTT. Translation: CASSEMLGGTNTGELFF.

The gene calls are TRBV7-9 and TRBJ2-4, with TRBD1 as a possible D gene (6 bases). This CDR3 has 17 residues. Trimming shortened V by 1 base and J by 0 bases, and 13 bases separated the two germline ends. CDR1 SEHNR and CDR2 FQNEAQ come from the germline V gene (reference sequence). CDR3 sequence reads: CASSLGMGHLAKNIQYF. The CDR3, as DNA: TGTGCCAGCAGCTTAGGCATGGGACACCTAGCCAAAAACATTCAGTACTTC.

The J gene is TRBJ2-3, the V gene TRBV7-9; no firm D call. This CDR3 is 13 amino acids long. CDR1 is SEHNR and CDR2 is FQNEAQ in the germline V gene (reference sequence). The V end was cut by 4 bases, the J end by 1 base, with 6 bases between. The DNA of the CDR3 is TGTGCCAGCAGCTCCGATCGCACAGATACGCAGTATTTT. Amino acids: CASSSDRTDTQYF.

This clone was counted a single time. The chain uses TRBV10-1 and TRBJ2-1; 13 bases match TRBD2. Germline V gene lookup returns CDR1 WNHNN and CDR2 SYGVQD (reference sequence). The junction had 6 bases not matched to a gene; V was cut back by 6 bases and J by 7 bases. The length of the CDR3 is 15 residues. The chain's CDR3 is CASSTGTSGKNEQFF. CDR3 DNA: TGCGCCAGCAGCACCGGGACTAGCGGGAAGAATGAGCAGTTCTTC.

This chain links TRBV7-9 with TRBJ2-1; TRBD2 matches at 8 bases. The V and J ends lost 5 bases and 3 bases, in that order; junction bases with no gene match: 9. Germline lookup yields CDR1 SEHNR and CDR2 FQNEAQ (reference sequence). The CDR3 has 16 residues. CDR3 DNA sequence: TGTGCCAGCAGCCGACGAGCGGGAGATTTCTACAATGAGCAGTTCTTC. Its translation: CASSRRAGDFYNEQFF.

This chain uses TRBV30 with TRBJ2-3, with unresolved D. V lost 4 bases and J 6 bases, leaving 14 bases between the germline ends. The CDR3 is 13 amino acids. From germline, CDR1 is GTSNPN and CDR2 SVGIG (reference sequence). DNA of the CDR3: TGTGCCTGGAACGTGTGGGCTAGGGATACGCAGTATTTT. Translation: CAWNVWARDTQYF.

The chain recombines TRBV6-5 with TRBJ2-2, with 9 bases identical to TRBD1. This CDR3 spans 15 amino acids. V gave up 5 bases and J gave up 5 bases; unmatched junction bases: 6. From germline, CDR1 is MNHEY and CDR2 SVGAGI. CDR3 coding DNA: TGTGCCAGCAGTAGGGGGACAGGGAGAACCGGGGAGCTGTTTTTT. Amino acids: CASSRGTGRTGELFF.

This clone was observed a single time. The V and J genes are TRBV5-1 and TRBJ1-6; D unclear. The CDR3 runs to 14 residues. Between the trimmed V and J ends, which lost 7 bases and 6 bases, there was a span of 14 bases. CDR1 is SGHRS, CDR2 YFSETQ, per germline. The CDR3 loop is CASGWKETNSPLHF. As DNA, the CDR3 is TGCGCCAGCGGGTGGAAAGAAACTAATTCACCCCTCCACTTT.

This chain's CDR3 is CSADQNGFNEQFF. The CDR3, as DNA: TGCAGCGCCGACCAGAACGGATTTAATGAGCAGTTCTTC. The rearrangement joins TRBV29-1 to TRBJ2-1, with D unclear. The germline V gene has CDR1 SQVTM and CDR2 ANQGSEA. The CDR3 is 13 amino acids. V lost 7 bases to trimming and J lost 7 bases, with 17 bases between them.

The chain is built from TRBV10-1 and TRBJ2-1, with 10 positions matching TRBD2. Germline CDR1 and CDR2: WNHNN and SYGVQD (reference sequence). The CDR3 contains 15 residues. J was trimmed by 3 bases and V by 3 bases; bases with no gene match: 2. CDR3 sequence reads: CASSDGTSDYNEQFF. The CDR3 nucleotides read TGCGCCAGCAGTGACGGGACTAGCGACTACAATGAGCAGTTCTTC.

The chain is built from TRBV27 and TRBJ2-7; D might be TRBD1 or TRBD2, each matching 6 bases. This CDR3 spans 15 amino acids. Germline CDR1 is MNHEY and CDR2 is SMNVEV (reference sequence). The germline V and J ends were trimmed by 6 bases and 7 bases, with 22 bases remaining between them. The CDR3 DNA reads as TGTGCCAGCAGGCTAGCGACAGGTCTGGGGTTAGAGCAGTACTTC. Protein: CASRLATGLGLEQYF.

The chain has TRBV4-1 and TRBJ2-7; no firm D call. Germline assignment: CDR1 MGHRA and CDR2 YSYEKL. This CDR3 comprises 15 residues. V was clipped by 0 bases and J by 1 base, with 10 bases between them. As DNA, the CDR3 is TGCGCCAGCAGCCAAGATGTAGTGCCTTCCTACGAGCAGTACTTC. Translation: CASSQDVVPSYEQYF.

This chain uses TRBV7-6 with TRBJ2-7; D could derive from TRBD1 or TRBD2 (6 bases each). V dropped 5 bases and J dropped 3 bases, with 14 bases sitting between them. Germline V lookup: CDR1 SGHVS, CDR2 FNYEAQ. This CDR3 is built from 14 residues. In DNA, the CDR3 is TGTGCCAGCAGCCCCCCGGGGGCGAGCTACGAGCAGTACTTC. Encoded protein: CASSPPGASYEQYF.

V gene TRBV5-1 combines with J gene TRBJ1-1, with D possibly matching TRBD1 (5 bases). The CDR3 is 14 residues long. Germline V gene sequence: CDR1 SGHRS, CDR2 YFSETQ. V was trimmed by 4 bases and J by 2 bases, leaving 12 bases between them. The CDR3 DNA follows: TGCGCCAGCAGCGCCGGACAAATAAACACTGAAGCTTTCTTT. This gives the protein CASSAGQINTEAFF.

The chain employs TRBV6-1 and TRBJ1-4; 12 bases are shared with TRBD1. The J segment lost 3 bases and the V segment lost 3 bases, leaving 11 bases of the junction unmatched. This CDR3 spans 19 amino acids. The V gene's germline CDR1 is MNHNS and CDR2 SASEGT. The CDR3 DNA sequence: TGTGCCAGCAGTGATCCTGCCGGGACAGGGGGCAAAGCTAATGAAAAACTGTTTTTT. It encodes CASSDPAGTGGKANEKLFF.

The CDR3 reads CASSRGYVNEQFF. The CDR3 DNA follows: TGTGCCAGCAGCCGGGGGTATGTGAATGAGCAGTTCTTC. The chain combines TRBV7-3 with TRBJ2-1; a possible D gene is TRBD2 (6 bases). CDR3 length: 13 residues. Germline lookup yields CDR1 SGHTA and CDR2 FQGTGA. V lost 5 bases and J lost 7, with 12 bases in between.

The V call is TRBV13, the J call TRBJ2-1; 10 bases are a match to TRBD1. Germline V CDR1 and CDR2: PRHDT, FYEKMQ (reference sequence). The CDR3 sequence is 17 residues long. The V and J ends lost 4 bases and 9 bases, in that order; junction bases with no gene match: 15. The CDR3 here is CASSSYNRDRGTGEQFF. CDR3 nucleotides: TGTGCCAGCAGCTCCTATAACCGGGACAGGGGAACGGGTGAGCAGTTCTTC. Combining the CDR3 with reference TRBV13 and TRBJ2-1 gives the whole variable domain AAGVIQSPRHLIKEKRETATLKCYPIPRHDTVYWYQQGPGQDPQFLISFYEKMQSDKGSIPDRFSAQQFSDYHSELNMSSLELGDSALYFCASSSYNRDRGTGEQFFGPGTRLTVL.

The rearrangement links TRBV6-1 to TRBJ2-5; D call uncertain. Trimming removed 6 bases at V and 4 bases at J, with 9 bases between. Germline V CDR1 and CDR2: MNHNS, SASEGT. This CDR3 has 12 residues. This CDR3 reads CASSRSIETQYF. Here the CDR3 DNA reads TGTGCCAGCAGCCGTAGTATAGAGACCCAGTACTTC.

J is TRBJ1-3 and V is TRBV6-5; weak D call: TRBD1 (6 bases). Germline V gives CDR1 MNHEY, CDR2 SVGAGI. The CDR3 has 14 residues. The V gene lost 8 bases and the J gene lost 7 bases, with 18 bases spanning the gap. CDR3 region: CASRPGGFRNTIYF. In DNA form, the CDR3 reads TGTGCCAGCCGACCTGGGGGCTTCCGGAACACCATATATTTT.